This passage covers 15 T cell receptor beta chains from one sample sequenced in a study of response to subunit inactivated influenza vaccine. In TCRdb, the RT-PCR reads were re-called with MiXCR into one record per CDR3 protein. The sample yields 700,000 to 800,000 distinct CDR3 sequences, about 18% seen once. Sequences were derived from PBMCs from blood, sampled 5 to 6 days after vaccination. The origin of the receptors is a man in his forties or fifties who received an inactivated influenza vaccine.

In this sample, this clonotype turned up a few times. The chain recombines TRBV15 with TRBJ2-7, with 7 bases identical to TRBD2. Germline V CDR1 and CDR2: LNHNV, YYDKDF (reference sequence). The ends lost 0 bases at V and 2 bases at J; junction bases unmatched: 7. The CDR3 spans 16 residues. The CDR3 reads CATSRDLAGAPYEQYF. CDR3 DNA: TGTGCCACCAGCAGAGATCTTGCGGGAGCCCCCTACGAGCAGTACTTC.

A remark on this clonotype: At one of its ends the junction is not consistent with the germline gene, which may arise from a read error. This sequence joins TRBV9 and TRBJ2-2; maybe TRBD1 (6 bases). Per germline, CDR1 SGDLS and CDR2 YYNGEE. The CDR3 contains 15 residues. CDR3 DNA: TGTCCCAGCAGCCCGTGGACAGAGAACACCGGGGAGCTGTTTTTT. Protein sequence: CPSSPWTENTGELFF.

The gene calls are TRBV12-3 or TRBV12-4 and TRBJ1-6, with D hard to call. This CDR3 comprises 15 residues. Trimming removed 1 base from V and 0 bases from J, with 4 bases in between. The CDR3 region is CASSLDISYNSPLHF. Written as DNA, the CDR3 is TGTGCCAGCAGTTTAGACATCTCCTATAATTCACCCCTCCACTTT.

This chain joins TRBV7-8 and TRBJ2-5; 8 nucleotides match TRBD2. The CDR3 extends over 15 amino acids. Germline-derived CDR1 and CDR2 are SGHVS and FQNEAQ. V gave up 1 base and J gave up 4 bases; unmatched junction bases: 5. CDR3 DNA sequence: TGTGCCAGCAGCTTAGTACTAGCGGTGGGAGAGACCCAGTACTTC. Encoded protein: CASSLVLAVGETQYF.

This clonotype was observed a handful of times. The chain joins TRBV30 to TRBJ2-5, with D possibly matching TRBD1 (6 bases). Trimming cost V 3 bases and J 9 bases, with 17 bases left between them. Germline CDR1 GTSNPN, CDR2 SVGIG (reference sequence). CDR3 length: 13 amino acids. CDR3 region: CAWSSQGPKPQYF. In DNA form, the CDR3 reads TGTGCCTGGAGCTCACAGGGACCCAAGCCCCAGTACTTC.

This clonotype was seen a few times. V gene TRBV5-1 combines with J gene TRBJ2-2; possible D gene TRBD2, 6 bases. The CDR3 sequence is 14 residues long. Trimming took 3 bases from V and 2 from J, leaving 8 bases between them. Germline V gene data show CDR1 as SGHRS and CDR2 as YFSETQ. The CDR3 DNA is TGCGCCAGCAGCTCGGACTATAACACCGGGGAGCTGTTTTTT. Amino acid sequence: CASSSDYNTGELFF.

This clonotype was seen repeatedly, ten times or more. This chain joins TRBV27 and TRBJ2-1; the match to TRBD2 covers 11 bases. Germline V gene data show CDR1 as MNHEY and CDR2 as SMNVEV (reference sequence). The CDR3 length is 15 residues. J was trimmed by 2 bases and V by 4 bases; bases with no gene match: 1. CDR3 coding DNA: TGTGCCAGCAGTTCGACTAGCGGGACCTACAATGAGCAGTTCTTC. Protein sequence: CASSSTSGTYNEQFF.

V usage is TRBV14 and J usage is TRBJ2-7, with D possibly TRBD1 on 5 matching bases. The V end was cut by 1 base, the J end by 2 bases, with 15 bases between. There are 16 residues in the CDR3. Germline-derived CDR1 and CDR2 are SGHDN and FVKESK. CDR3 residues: CASSQVEAGSTYEQYF. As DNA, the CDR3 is TGTGCCAGCAGCCAAGTCGAGGCAGGGTCTACCTACGAGCAGTACTTC.

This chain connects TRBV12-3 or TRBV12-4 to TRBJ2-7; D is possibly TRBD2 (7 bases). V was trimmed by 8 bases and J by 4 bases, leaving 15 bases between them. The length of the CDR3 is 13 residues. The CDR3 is CASAWGGLYEQYF. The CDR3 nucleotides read TGTGCCAGCGCCTGGGGGGGGCTGTACGAGCAGTACTTC.

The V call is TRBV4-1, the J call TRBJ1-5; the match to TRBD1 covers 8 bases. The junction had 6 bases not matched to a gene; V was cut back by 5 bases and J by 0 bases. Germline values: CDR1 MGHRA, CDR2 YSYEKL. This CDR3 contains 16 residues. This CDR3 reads CASSNVGTGSNQPQHF. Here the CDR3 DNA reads TGCGCCAGCAGCAATGTTGGGACAGGTAGCAATCAGCCCCAGCATTTT.

The CDR3 here is CASSQDSFMEKLFF. The DNA of the CDR3 is TGCGCCAGCAGCCAAGATTCCTTTATGGAAAAACTGTTTTTT. J is TRBJ1-4 and V is TRBV4-1; D unresolved. The V and J ends lost 0 bases and 8 bases respectively, with 10 bases between them. This CDR3 spans 14 amino acids. The germline CDR1 and CDR2 sequences are MGHRA and YSYEKL.

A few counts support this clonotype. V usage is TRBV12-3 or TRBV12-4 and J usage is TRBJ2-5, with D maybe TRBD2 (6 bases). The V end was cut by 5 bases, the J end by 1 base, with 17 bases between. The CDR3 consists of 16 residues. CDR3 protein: CASSRGASAFQETQYF. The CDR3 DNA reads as TGTGCCAGCAGTCGCGGGGCTAGCGCCTTCCAAGAGACCCAGTACTTC.

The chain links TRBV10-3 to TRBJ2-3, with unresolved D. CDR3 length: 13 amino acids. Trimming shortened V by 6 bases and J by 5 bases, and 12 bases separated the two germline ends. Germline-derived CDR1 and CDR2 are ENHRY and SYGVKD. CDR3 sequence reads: CAIRAEIGDTQYF. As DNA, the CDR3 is TGTGCCATCAGGGCGGAGATAGGAGATACGCAGTATTTT.

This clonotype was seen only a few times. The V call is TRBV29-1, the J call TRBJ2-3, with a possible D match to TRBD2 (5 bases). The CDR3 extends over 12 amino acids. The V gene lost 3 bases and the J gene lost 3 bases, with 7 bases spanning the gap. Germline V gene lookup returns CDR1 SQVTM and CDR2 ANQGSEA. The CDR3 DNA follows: TGCAGCGTTGATCTAGCTACAGATACGCAGTATTTT. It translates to CSVDLATDTQYF.

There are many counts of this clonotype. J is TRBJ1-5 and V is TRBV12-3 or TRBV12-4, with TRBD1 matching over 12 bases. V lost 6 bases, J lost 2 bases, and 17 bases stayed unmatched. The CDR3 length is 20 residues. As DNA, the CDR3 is TGTGCCAGCAGATCCCCCCTTCCGGGACAGGGGGCAATTGGCAATCAGCCCCAGCATTTT. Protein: CASRSPLPGQGAIGNQPQHF.